One and the same sample provided the 29 T cell receptor beta chains below, sequenced in a study of tumor-infiltrating lymphocytes in primary liver carcinoma. A primer matching the constant region was used to make TCR beta cDNA from approximately 0.45 ug of total RNA. Amplification in three nested multiplex PCR rounds with slightly modified ARM-PCR gave rise to TCR beta libraries. The opening two PCR rounds, about 11 cycles each, paired TRBV1-TRBV30 forward primers with a C-beta reverse primer. TCRdb called the multiplex PCR reads again in MiXCR, with one record for every CDR3 protein. The data show roughly 100,000 distinct CDR3 sequences, about four fifths seen once. The study co-extracted DNA and RNA from around 20-30 mg of unsorted bulk tissue. The sequenced sample was liver tumor tissue from sampling region 3. Subset denoted: tumor region T3, left-lateral pole. These receptors were collected from a man between 35 and 55 years old with primary liver carcinoma and hepatitis B virus infection.

The J gene is TRBJ2-3, the V gene TRBV4-1; D call uncertain. The V gene's germline CDR1 is MGHRA and CDR2 YSYEKL. The CDR3 has 16 amino acids. With 3 bases removed from V and 0 bases from J, the gap between germline ends came to 13 bases. CDR3 sequence: CASSQMGTGSTDTQYF. The CDR3 DNA is TGCGCCAGCAGCCAGATGGGTACTGGCAGCACAGATACGCAGTATTTT.

As for this clonotype: The CDR3 does not end in the conserved phenylalanine or tryptophan, so this is likely a read error. The limits of the CDR3 on the DNA are not certain, so only TCRdb's listed CDR3 is given. This chain joins TRBV4-3 and TRBJ2-1; TRBD1 is the table's D call and was not checked against the DNA. From its first to its last residue, the CDR3 has 15 amino acids. CDR1 is LGHNA, CDR2 YSLEER, per germline. This CDR3 is CASSQFQGASDERFI.

Turning to this clonotype: A single base separates this from a much larger clone, so it may be a read error. The DNA for the CDR3 is TGTGTCAGTAGTAATTCCGGGACTAGCATTTATGAGCAGTTCTTC. This translates into CVSSNSGTSIYEQFF. The genes are TRBV19 and TRBJ2-1; TRBD2 matches at 9 bases. The CDR3 is made up of 15 amino acids. Germline V gene sequence: CDR1 LNHDA, CDR2 SQIVND (reference sequence).

V gene TRBV20-1 combines with J gene TRBJ2-7, with D tentatively TRBD2 (5 bases). Per germline, CDR1 DFQATT and CDR2 SNEGSKA (reference sequence). V dropped 3 bases and J dropped 1 base, with 16 bases sitting between them. CDR3 size: 15 residues. The CDR3 reads CSASVRGGISYEQYF. The DNA of the CDR3 is TGCAGTGCTAGTGTCCGGGGTGGGATTTCCTACGAGCAGTACTTC.

V usage is TRBV11-2 and J usage is TRBJ1-2; D uncertain. Trimming stripped 2 bases from V and 5 bases from J, with 18 bases between. There are 16 residues in the CDR3. Germline values: CDR1 SGHAT, CDR2 FQNNGV. The CDR3 loop reads CASSLNGGIGKYGYTF. CDR3 sequence (DNA): TGTGCCAGCAGCTTAAATGGCGGGATAGGGAAATATGGCTACACCTTC.

As concerns this clonotype: One end of the junction is discordant with germline, which a read error may explain. The V call is TRBV5-6, the J call TRBJ1-4; TRBD1 is a possible D gene (6 bases). From germline, CDR1 is SGHDT and CDR2 YYEEEE. This CDR3 is 15 amino acids long. CDR3 in amino acids: CANSTPGATNEELFF. The CDR3 DNA sequence: TGTGCCAACAGCACTCCAGGGGCCACTAATGAAGAACTGTTTTTT.

Comment on this clonotype: Relative to the germline gene, one junction end is altered; a read error may explain this. V and J are TRBV7-8 and TRBJ2-3, with D possibly TRBD2 on 5 matching bases. CDR1 is SGHVS and CDR2 is FQNEAQ in the germline V gene. The CDR3 contains 15 residues. The CDR3 region is CTSSPLLESTDTQYF. CDR3 sequence (DNA): TGTACCAGCAGCCCCCTACTAGAAAGTACAGATACGCAGTATTTT.

Of note for this clonotype: A single base separates this from a much larger clone, so it may be a read error. J is TRBJ1-5 and V is TRBV2; no clear D gene. CDR1 and CDR2 (germline): SNHLY, FYNNEI. V dropped 3 bases and J dropped 4 bases, with 7 bases sitting between them. The CDR3 is 13 residues long. CDR3 loop: CASSEELNQPQHF. In DNA, the CDR3 is TGTGCCAGCAGTGAGGAGCTAAATCAGCCCCAGCATTTT.

This clonotype appeared once. Its ends do not fully match the called genes, so a read error is possible. The chain has TRBV29-1 and TRBJ2-6; no clear D gene. The CDR3 sequence is 13 residues long. Germline V CDR1 and CDR2: SQVTM, ANQGSEA. In DNA, the CDR3 is TGCAGCGTTACTGGGTCTGGGACCAACGTCCTGACTTTC. Its translation: CSVTGSGTNVLTF. Using reference TRBV29-1 and TRBJ2-6 for the parts outside the CDR3, the full variable domain is SAVISQKPSRDICQRGTSLTIQCQVDSQVTMMFWYRQQPGQSLTLIATANQGSEATYESGFVIDKFPISRPNLTFSTLTVSNMSPEDSSIYLCSVTGSGTNVLTFGAGSRLTVL.

A word on this clonotype: At one boundary the junction diverges from the germline segment, which might be a read error. CDR3 region: CASSYGDRASNQSQHF. In DNA form, the CDR3 reads TGTGCCAGCAGTTACGGCGACAGGGCGAGCAATCAGTCCCAGCATTTT. V and J are TRBV6-6 and TRBJ1-5; 7 nucleotides match TRBD1. The CDR3 sequence is 16 residues long. Germline CDR1 is MNHNY and CDR2 is SVGAGI (reference sequence).

As concerns this clonotype: A junction end diverges from the germline sequence, so it may reflect a read error. The rearrangement joins TRBV12-3 or TRBV12-4 to TRBJ1-1; D perhaps matches TRBD1 (5 bases). This CDR3 region has 14 residues. The CDR3 sequence: CASSPPRAGTETLF. As DNA, the CDR3 is TGTGCCAGCAGTCCCCCCAGGGCAGGCACTGAAACTCTCTTT.

To note about this clonotype: The CDR3 ends on some other residue instead of the conserved phenylalanine or tryptophan, so this is likely a read error. The chain has TRBV12-3 or TRBV12-4 and TRBJ2-2; tentatively, D is TRBD2 (6 bases). V lost 4 bases, J lost 6 bases, and 12 bases lay in between. This CDR3 has 14 residues. The CDR3 region has the DNA TGTGCCAGCAGTTGGGGGAGGTACGCCGGGGAGCTGTTTTTA. Translated: CASSWGRYAGELFL.

Of note for this clonotype: A junction boundary mismatches the germline segment, possibly from a read error. The chain employs TRBV6-5 and TRBJ2-6, with TRBD1 as a possible D gene (5 bases). The CDR3 has 16 amino acids. Germline CDR1 and CDR2: MNHEY and SVGAGI. The DNA for the CDR3 is TGTTCCAGCAGATACTCCACGGGTTCTGGGGCCTACGTCCTGACTTTC. Protein sequence: CSSRYSTGSGAYVLTF.

In this sample, this clonotype turned up once. A much larger clone differs from this one at a single base, so this may be a read error. This is likely a read error, given that the CDR3 carries no conserved phenylalanine or tryptophan at its end. V gene TRBV6-5 combines with J gene TRBJ1-1, with D possibly TRBD1 on 6 matching bases. The CDR3 is made up of 13 amino acids. In germline, CDR1 is MNHEY, CDR2 SVGAGI. The CDR3: CPSRRQGGAEAFS. The CDR3 DNA sequence: TGTCCCAGCAGGCGGCAAGGGGGAGCTGAAGCTTTCTCT.

On this clonotype itself: Compared with germline, one end of the junction differs, possibly owing to a read error. The genes are TRBV7-6 and TRBJ2-1; 13 bases map to TRBD2. The CDR3 consists of 15 residues. Germline V lookup: CDR1 SGHVS, CDR2 FNYEAQ. CDR3 sequence (DNA): TGTGCCCGCAGCTTGGGACTAGCGGGACGTGGTGAGCAGTTTTTC. This encodes CARSLGLAGRGEQFF.

With regard to this clonotype: This may be a read error, as it is one base from a much larger clone. No conserved phenylalanine or tryptophan is present at the end of the CDR3, so a read error is the likely explanation. The chain has TRBV12-3 or TRBV12-4 and TRBJ2-5; 7 bases map to TRBD2. This CDR3 has 14 residues. The V and J ends lost 0 bases and 3 bases, in that order; junction bases with no gene match: 1. As DNA, the CDR3 is TGTGCCAGCAGTTTAGCGGGAGGGGAAGAGACCCAGTACCTC. This codes for CASSLAGGEETQYL.

Many counts were recorded for this clonotype. The rearrangement joins TRBV5-6 to TRBJ1-6, with 12 bases identical to TRBD1. After removal of 4 bases from V and 8 bases from J, the junction contained 7 bases not matched to a gene. Germline V CDR1 and CDR2: SGHDT, YYEEEE. The CDR3 has 16 residues. The CDR3 is CASSPTGTGGDSPLHF. The CDR3 DNA reads as TGTGCCAGCAGCCCAACCGGGACAGGGGGCGATTCACCCCTCCACTTT.

As for this clonotype: One junction end disagrees with the germline gene, perhaps due to a read error. The CDR3 reads CSSSGTGPSSYEQYF. DNA for the CDR3: TGTTCCAGCAGCGGGACCGGGCCAAGCTCCTACGAGCAGTACTTC. This chain joins TRBV4-2 and TRBJ2-7; 7 nucleotides line up with TRBD2. From germline, CDR1 is LGHNA and CDR2 YNFKEQ. The CDR3 totals 15 residues.

About this clonotype: One end of the junction varies from germline; a read error may be responsible. This chain uses TRBV6-1 with TRBJ2-4; D is undetermined. Germline-derived CDR1 and CDR2 are MNHNS and SASEGT. The CDR3 runs 14 residues. CDR3 amino acids: CASSEIASVNFQCF. Here the CDR3 DNA reads TGTGCCAGCAGTGAAATCGCCTCAGTAAATTTTCAGTGCTTC.

Notes on this clonotype: Compared with germline, one end of the junction differs, possibly owing to a read error. The chain joins TRBV28 to TRBJ1-6, with 7 bases identical to TRBD1. Germline loops: CDR1 MDHEN, CDR2 SYDVKM. The CDR3 consists of 17 residues. DNA of the CDR3: TGTGCCAGCACTTTGGACAGGATATTGTCCTATAATTCACCCCCCCACTTT. It translates to CASTLDRILSYNSPPHF.

This rearrangement joins TRBV30 to TRBJ2-7; D tentatively fits TRBD1 or TRBD2 (5 bases each). This CDR3 has 15 amino acids. V was cut by 5 bases and J by 10 bases, with 27 bases left in between. CDR1 GTSNPN and CDR2 SVGIG come from the germline V gene (reference sequence). The CDR3 loop reads CAWAVDGGLGVKQYF. The CDR3 nucleotides are TGTGCCTGGGCTGTTGACGGCGGCTTGGGGGTGAAACAGTACTTC.

Comments on this clonotype: An end of the junction differs from the germline gene, which may be a read error. This sequence joins TRBV5-6 and TRBJ2-7; tentative D call: TRBD2 (6 bases). The germline V gene encodes CDR1 SGHDT and CDR2 YYEEEE. This CDR3 comprises 15 residues. The CDR3, as DNA: TGTGCCAGCAGCTTGACGGGCGGGGACTCCAACGAGCAGTACTTC. It specifies CASSLTGGDSNEQYF.

A remark on this clonotype: Likely a read error: the CDR3 ends without its conserved phenylalanine or tryptophan. The rearrangement joins TRBV6-2 or TRBV6-3 to TRBJ2-3, with 8 bases that match TRBD2. Germline V CDR1 and CDR2: MNHEY, SVGEGT. The CDR3 spans 16 residues. The chain's CDR3 is CASSYLAGGPTDMQYS. DNA for the CDR3: TGTGCCAGCAGTTACCTAGCGGGTGGGCCAACAGATATGCAGTATTCT.

Concerning this clonotype: At one of its ends the junction is not consistent with the germline gene, which may arise from a read error. The V and J genes are TRBV5-4 and TRBJ2-7; D possibly corresponds to TRBD2 (6 bases). Germline loops: CDR1 SGHNT, CDR2 YYREEE (reference sequence). This CDR3 region has 14 residues. This CDR3 is CASSLRDFPYKHYF. In nucleotides, the CDR3 is TGTGCCAGCAGCTTGCGGGACTTTCCCTACAAGCACTACTTC. Based on the CDR3 plus reference TRBV5-4 and TRBJ2-7, the full variable domain is ETGVTQSPTHLIKTRGQQVTLRCSSQSGHNTVSWYQQALGQGPQFIFQYYREEENGRGNFPPRFSGLQFPNYSSELNVNALELDDSALYLCASSLRDFPYKHYFGPGTRLTVT.

The chain is built from TRBV29-1 and TRBJ2-2, with 7 bases lining up with TRBD2. J lost 3 bases, V lost 4 bases, and 8 bases had no gene match. Germline V gives CDR1 SQVTM, CDR2 ANQGSEA. The CDR3 has 15 amino acids. The CDR3 coding sequence is TGCAGCGTTGTCACGGGGGGTGCGTACACCGGGGAGCTGTTTTTT. Its protein is CSVVTGGAYTGELFF.

About this clonotype itself: An end of the junction does not agree with germline; a read error may underlie this. V usage is TRBV6-1 and J usage is TRBJ2-2; D unclear. The CDR3 is 13 amino acids. Per the germline V gene, CDR1 is MNHNS and CDR2 is SASEGT. CDR3 sequence reads: CASSTLNTGELFF. In DNA, the CDR3 is TGTGCTAGCAGTACCCTGAACACCGGGGAGCTGTTTTTT.

This clonotype was seen a single time. The final CDR3 position lacks the conserved phenylalanine or tryptophan, pointing to a likely read error. No DNA is shown, since the ends of the CDR3 on it are uncertain; the CDR3 is the one TCRdb lists. The V gene is TRBV6-2 or TRBV6-3, the J gene TRBJ1-1. Germline CDR1 reads MNHEY; CDR2 reads SVGEGT. The CDR3 extends over 11 residues, inclusive of both ends. This chain's CDR3 is CVSSSAGPAFL.

Details on this clonotype: One end of the junction does not line up with germline, which may come from a read error. The J gene is TRBJ2-7, the V gene TRBV6-6, with a tentative D call TRBD2 (6 bases). The CDR3 loop spans 15 amino acids. Germline CDR1 is MNHNY and CDR2 is SVGAGI (reference sequence). CDR3 amino acids: CASSYPEEGGDEQYF. CDR3 nucleotides: TGCGCCAGCAGTTACCCCGAAGAGGGAGGAGACGAGCAGTACTTC.

The chain combines TRBV6-5 with TRBJ1-5, with TRBD1 identical over 7 bases. Unmatched junction bases numbered 14, after V lost 9 bases and J lost 6 bases. The CDR3 contains 15 residues. Germline V gives CDR1 MNHEY, CDR2 SVGAGI. The CDR3: CASSRQGVKGQPQHF. CDR3 DNA sequence: TGTGCCAGTAGTCGACAGGGTGTAAAAGGTCAGCCCCAGCATTTT.